Below, one TCR beta chain is given with its context. What it binds is unknown. TCRdb reanalysed the 5' RACE reads using MiXCR and keeps one entry per CDR3 protein. The sample includes fewer than 350,000 distinct CDR3 sequences, about 8.1% of them seen just once. The CDR3 runs to 19 residues. In germline, CDR1 is SGHVS, CDR2 FQNEAQ. V gave up 1 base and J gave up 3 bases, with 22 bases separating them. This sample stems from a study of identical twins. Whole-study results and caveats: The more abundant beta clonotypes in cord blood had fewer insertions, and memory repertoires did not show this.

These data also formed part of another study, on yellow fever vaccine responses in identical twins.

Sequenced: memory (CD45RO+) T cells sorted from blood. This receptor was obtained from a woman between 18 and 29 years old in good health. The gene calls are TRBV7-8 and TRBJ2-1, with TRBD2 as a possible D gene (6 bases). The CDR3 protein is CASSLEGGSGGGLYNEQFF. DNA of the CDR3: TGTGCCAGCAGCTTAGAGGGTGGGAGTGGTGGAGGGCTCTACAATGAGCAGTTCTTC.